These 11 T cell receptor beta chains were all obtained from the same sample, sequenced in a study of cytomegalovirus exposure and HLA in healthy donors. Amplification used 60 Vbeta primers and 13 Jbeta primers. The table came from immunoSEQ multiplex PCR; TCRdb's copy has only in-frame clones and leaves some out. The sample contains fewer than 200,000 clones, 87% of which appear only once. The sequenced sample was PBMCs. These TCRs come from a woman aged 25 to 39 in good health and CMV-seronegative.

The V call is TRBV5-8, the J call TRBJ2-3, with 8 bases identical to TRBD2. The CDR3 contains 15 residues. CDR1 and CDR2 from the germline V gene are SGHTS and YDEGEE. V gave up 0 bases and J gave up 4 bases; unmatched junction bases: 4. CDR3 nucleotides: TGTGCCAGCAGCTTGGAGCTAGCGGGCCCAGATACGCAGTATTTT. Residues: CASSLELAGPDTQYF.

The V and J genes are TRBV21-1 and TRBJ2-2; TRBD2, the table's D call, lacks a check against the DNA. TRBV21-1 is given as a pseudogene. The CDR3 covers 13 residues. For the CDR3, the DNA is TGTGCCAGCACTTACCCGAGCCGGGGGGAGCTGTTTTTT. Residues: CASTYPSRGELFF.

CDR3 sequence: CASSGTGGTGELFF. The CDR3 DNA reads as TGTGCCAGCAGTGGCACGGGGGGCACCGGGGAGCTGTTTTTT. The rearrangement links TRBV6-5 to TRBJ2-2, with TRBD2 matching over 7 bases. The CDR3 extends over 14 amino acids. The germline V gene has CDR1 MNHEY and CDR2 SVGAGI. J lost 4 bases, V lost 5 bases, and 4 bases had no gene match.

The gene calls are TRBV10-2 and TRBJ1-5; D is uncertain. This CDR3 region has 16 residues. Germline loops: CDR1 WSHSY, CDR2 SAAADI. V was shortened by 0 bases and J by 0 bases, with 9 bases between the two germline ends. CDR3 amino acids: CASSESPDYSNQPQHF. CDR3 DNA sequence: TGCGCCAGCAGTGAGTCCCCTGACTATAGCAATCAGCCCCAGCATTTT.

The V call is TRBV7-9, the J call TRBJ1-4, with unresolved D. Trimming stripped 5 bases from V and 2 bases from J, with 12 bases between. The CDR3 consists of 15 residues. Germline lookup yields CDR1 SEHNR and CDR2 FQNEAQ (reference sequence). CDR3 in amino acids: CASSPPIATNEKLFF. The CDR3 DNA is TGTGCCAGCAGCCCTCCGATTGCGACTAATGAAAAACTGTTTTTT.

The chain has TRBV19 and TRBJ1-1; D uncertain. This CDR3 comprises 15 residues. Trimming removed 6 bases at V and 0 bases at J, with 14 bases between. CDR1 and CDR2 from the germline V gene are LNHDA and SQIVND (reference sequence). CDR3 nucleotide sequence: TGTGCCAGTAGAAATGAGTACAGACTGAACACTGAAGCTTTCTTT. It yields the protein CASRNEYRLNTEAFF.

This clone was seen a handful of times. V and J are TRBV6-5 and TRBJ1-1, with TRBD1 matching over 8 bases. The germline CDR1 and CDR2 sequences are MNHEY and SVGAGI. The CDR3 loop spans 16 amino acids. After removal of 2 bases from V and 1 base from J, the junction contained 6 bases not matched to a gene. CDR3 loop: CASSYTGQGRNTEAFF. The CDR3, as DNA: TGTGCCAGCAGTTACACTGGACAGGGTCGGAACACTGAAGCTTTCTTT.

The chain uses TRBV6-1 and TRBJ2-1; D might be TRBD1 (5 bases). This CDR3 region has 16 residues. V was clipped by 1 base and J by 0 bases, with 10 bases between them. CDR1 is MNHNS, CDR2 SASEGT, per germline. The CDR3 DNA reads TGTGCCAGCAGTGAAGTGGAACAGGACTCCTACAATGAGCAGTTCTTC. It is translated as CASSEVEQDSYNEQFF.

The CDR3 region is CAISGDPGQGYNEQFF. In DNA form, the CDR3 reads TGTGCCATCAGTGGTGATCCGGGACAGGGCTACAATGAGCAGTTCTTC. The rearrangement links TRBV10-3 to TRBJ2-1; 9 bases match TRBD1. Germline V CDR1 and CDR2: ENHRY, SYGVKD. V shed 4 bases, J shed 3 bases, and the junction held 7 bases outside the gene matches. The length of the CDR3 is 16 residues.

The chain has TRBV6-6 and TRBJ2-2, with 8 bases aligning to TRBD1. The ends lost 6 bases at V and 0 bases at J; junction bases unmatched: 6. Germline values: CDR1 MNHNY, CDR2 SVGAGI (reference sequence). The CDR3 runs to 16 residues. The CDR3: CASRLTGQANTGELFF. CDR3 nucleotides: TGTGCCAGCAGACTCACGGGACAGGCGAACACCGGGGAGCTGTTTTTT.

V is TRBV15 and J is TRBJ1-3; D is possibly TRBD1 (6 bases). Germline V gene lookup returns CDR1 LNHNV and CDR2 YYDKDF (reference sequence). V was trimmed by 4 bases and J by 4 bases, leaving 14 bases between them. The CDR3 sequence is 15 residues long. Here the CDR3 reads CATSTIRQEGNTIYF. The CDR3, as DNA: TGTGCCACCAGCACAATCCGACAGGAAGGAAACACCATATATTTT. Full variable domain (remainder filled in from reference TRBV15 and TRBJ1-3): DAMVIQNPRYQVTQFGKPVTLSCSQTLNHNVMYWYQQKSSQAPKLLFHYYDKDFNNEADTPDNFQSRRPNTSFCFLDIRSPGLGDTAMYLCATSTIRQEGNTIYFGEGSWLTVV.